This T cell receptor beta chain was sequenced for a study of blood T cell repertoires in COVID-19. About the study: Acute-phase and convalescent COVID-19 samples originated in the United States, Italy and Spain.

In the authors' workflow: The assay estimated nucleated cells by amplifying reference gene primers. Repertoires were generated with immunoSEQ multiplex PCR, while TCRdb's copy carries only in-frame clones and drops some. V and J calls and clone size are copied from that table; D and trimming were computed from the DNA. The profile covers 35,000 to 45,000 clones, with approximately 80% appearing a single time and approximately 15% taken by the ten largest. Germline V gene sequence: CDR1 SGHNT, CDR2 YYREEE (reference sequence). Unmatched junction bases numbered 4, after V lost 1 base and J lost 5 bases. The CDR3 is 14 amino acids.

This clonotype originated in a man between 65 and 85 years old with acute or convalescent COVID-19. The chain employs TRBV5-4 and TRBJ1-1, with 8 bases lining up with TRBD1. The sequencing sample was made of peripheral blood. The chain's CDR3 is CASSLTGGRTEAFF. CDR3 DNA: TGTGCCAGCAGCTTGACAGGGGGAAGAACTGAAGCTTTCTTT.